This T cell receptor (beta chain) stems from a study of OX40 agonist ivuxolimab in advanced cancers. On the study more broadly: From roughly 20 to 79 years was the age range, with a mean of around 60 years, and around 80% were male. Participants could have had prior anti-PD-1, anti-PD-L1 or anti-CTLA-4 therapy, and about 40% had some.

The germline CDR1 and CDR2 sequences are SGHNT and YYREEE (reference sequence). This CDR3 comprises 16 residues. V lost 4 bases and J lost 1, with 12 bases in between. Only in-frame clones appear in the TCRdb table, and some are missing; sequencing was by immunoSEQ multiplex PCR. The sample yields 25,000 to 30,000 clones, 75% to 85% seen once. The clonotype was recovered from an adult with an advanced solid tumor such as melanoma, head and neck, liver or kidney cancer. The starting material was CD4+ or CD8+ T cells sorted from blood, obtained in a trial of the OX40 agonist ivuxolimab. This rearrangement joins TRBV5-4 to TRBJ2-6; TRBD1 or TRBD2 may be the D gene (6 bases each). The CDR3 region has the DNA TGTGCCAGCAGCCCGGGGGCGCGTTCTGGGGCCAACGTCCTGACTTTC. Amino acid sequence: CASSPGARSGANVLTF.